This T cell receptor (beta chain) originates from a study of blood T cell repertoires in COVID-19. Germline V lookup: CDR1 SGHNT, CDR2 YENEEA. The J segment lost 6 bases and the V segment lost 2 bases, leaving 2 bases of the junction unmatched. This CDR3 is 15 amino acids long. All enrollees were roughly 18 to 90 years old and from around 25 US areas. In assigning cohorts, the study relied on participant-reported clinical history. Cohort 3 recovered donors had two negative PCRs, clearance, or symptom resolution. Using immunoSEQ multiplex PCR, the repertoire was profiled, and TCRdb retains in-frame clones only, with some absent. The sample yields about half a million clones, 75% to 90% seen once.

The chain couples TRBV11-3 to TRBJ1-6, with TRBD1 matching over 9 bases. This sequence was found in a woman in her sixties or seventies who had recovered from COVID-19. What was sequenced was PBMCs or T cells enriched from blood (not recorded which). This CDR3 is CASSLRQGGNSPLHF. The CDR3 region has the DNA TGTGCCAGCAGCTTACGACAGGGGGGTAATTCACCCCTCCACTTT.